This T cell receptor (beta chain) was captured by sequencing in a study of cytomegalovirus exposure and HLA in healthy donors. Notes on the study in general: High sensitivity and specificity were reportedly achieved when the classifier diagnosed cytomegalovirus status. It was 164 TCR beta chains that were listed as cytomegalovirus-associated. Rarity marked most TCR sequences, yet some public TCRs occurred in many donors.

Germline trimming cut 1 base from V and 3 bases from J; bases unmatched to any gene: 10. The CDR3 loop spans 17 amino acids. The V gene's germline CDR1 is SGHTA and CDR2 FQGTGA. Notes on this clone: Its specificity is unknown.

The table came from immunoSEQ multiplex PCR; TCRdb's copy has only in-frame clones and leaves some out. The sample has approximately 300,000 clones; just over 85% are singletons. Sequenced sample: PBMCs. This chain joins TRBV7-3 and TRBJ2-7; TRBD2 agrees at 9 bases. The TCR comes from a woman aged 18-29 years in good health and CMV-seronegative. The CDR3 nucleotides read TGTGCCAGCAGCTTAAATTGCCTAGCGGGGAGCTTCTACGAGCAGTACTTC. As protein: CASSLNCLAGSFYEQYF.